Presented here are 21 T cell receptor beta chains from one specimen sequenced in a study of cytomegalovirus exposure and HLA in healthy donors. The PCR used 60 Vbeta and 13 Jbeta primers. Profiled with immunoSEQ multiplex PCR; TCRdb holds only in-frame clones, not every one. Among fewer than 85,000 clones listed, about 78% were seen once. Sequencing input: PBMCs. The receptors were sampled from a young man in good health and CMV-seropositive.

In its sample, this clone was seen a few times. The V gene is TRBV6-1, the J gene TRBJ1-1; D possibly corresponds to TRBD1 (6 bases). CDR1 is MNHNS, CDR2 SASEGT, per germline. Trimming pared 4 bases from V and 5 bases from J, leaving 11 bases between. The CDR3 has 13 residues. In nucleotides, the CDR3 is TGTGCCAGCAGTGTTACGAGGGGGACTGAAGCTTTCTTT. It codes for CASSVTRGTEAFF.

The chain uses TRBV6-6 and TRBJ1-5, with 8 bases that match TRBD1. The CDR3 loop spans 15 amino acids. V dropped 7 bases and J dropped 0; count of bases not matched to a gene: 5. Germline V gives CDR1 MNHNY, CDR2 SVGAGI (reference sequence). The CDR3 DNA sequence: TGTGCCAGCACAGGGACAGGAGCTAGCAATCAGCCCCAGCATTTT. Protein product: CASTGTGASNQPQHF.

The chain is built from TRBV25-1 and TRBJ2-7; D possibly corresponds to TRBD1 (6 bases). CDR1 and CDR2 (germline): MGHDK, SYGVNS. Trimming removed 4 bases at V and 0 bases at J, with 7 bases between. The CDR3 consists of 13 residues. The CDR3 nucleotides read TGTGCCAGCAGTGTACAGGGCTCCTACGAGCAGTACTTC. Translating gives CASSVQGSYEQYF.

J is TRBJ2-7 and V is TRBV7-9; a possible D gene is TRBD2 (6 bases). CDR3 length: 16 amino acids. The germline V gene encodes CDR1 SEHNR and CDR2 FQNEAQ (reference sequence). Trimming removed 5 bases from V and 2 bases from J, with 19 bases in between. The CDR3 nucleotides read TGTGCCAGCAGCCGATTGCGGGACGGGGAAGCCTACGAGCAGTACTTC. Translating gives CASSRLRDGEAYEQYF.

V is TRBV11-2 and J is TRBJ2-1, with 9 bases aligning to TRBD2. Germline V gene data show CDR1 as SGHAT and CDR2 as FQNNGV. The CDR3 is made up of 16 amino acids. The J segment lost 8 bases and the V segment lost 2 bases, leaving 10 bases of the junction unmatched. CDR3 in amino acids: CASSLRLSGRRDEQFF. CDR3 in DNA: TGTGCCAGCAGCTTACGACTAAGCGGGAGGAGGGATGAGCAGTTCTTC.

The gene calls are TRBV7-9 and TRBJ1-2; D is undetermined. This CDR3 spans 15 amino acids. Trimming pared 6 bases from V and 4 bases from J, leaving 18 bases between. Looked up from germline, CDR1 is SEHNR and CDR2 is FQNEAQ (reference sequence). CDR3 protein: CASSIGSSILYGYTF. CDR3 nucleotides: TGTGCCAGCAGTATCGGGAGCTCTATACTCTATGGCTACACCTTC.

DNA of the CDR3: TGTGCCAGCCTTAGATCCCATACAGATACGCAGTATTTT. Residues: CASLRSHTDTQYF. The rearrangement uses TRBV2 and TRBJ2-3; D call uncertain. V shed 8 bases and J shed 3 bases, with 12 bases lying between them. In germline, CDR1 is SNHLY, CDR2 FYNNEI. CDR3 length: 13 residues.

This clone showed up just once. The chain combines TRBV28 with TRBJ1-1; D might be TRBD1 (5 bases). This CDR3 spans 15 amino acids. Trimming left V 6 bases short and J 0 bases short, with 14 bases between. Per the germline V gene, CDR1 is MDHEN and CDR2 is SYDVKM. CDR3 sequence: CASSPGGFMNTEAFF. The DNA for the CDR3 is TGTGCCAGCAGCCCTGGGGGGTTCATGAACACTGAAGCTTTCTTT.

The CDR3 loop is CASSLAGGGANVLTF. The CDR3 region has the DNA TGTGCCAGCAGTTTAGCAGGGGGAGGGGCCAACGTCCTGACTTTC. The rearrangement uses TRBV28 and TRBJ2-6; 7 nucleotides line up with TRBD1. Germline CDR1 reads MDHEN; CDR2 reads SYDVKM. This CDR3 spans 15 amino acids. J gave up 4 bases and V 2 bases, and 2 bases lay outside the gene matches. The complete variable domain, with remaining parts taken from reference TRBV28 and TRBJ2-6, reads DVKVTQSSRYLVKRTGEKVFLECVQDMDHENMFWYRQDPGLGLRLIYFSYDVKMKEKGDIPEGYSVSREKKERFSLILESASTNQTSMYLCASSLAGGGANVLTFGAGSRLTVL.

V usage is TRBV28 and J usage is TRBJ2-7, with D uncertain. The length of the CDR3 is 13 residues. V lost 3 bases and J lost 3, with 9 bases in between. Per the germline V gene, CDR1 is MDHEN and CDR2 is SYDVKM. CDR3 region: CASSLSAGYEQYF. In nucleotides, the CDR3 is TGTGCCAGCAGTTTGTCTGCAGGCTACGAGCAGTACTTC.

The J gene is TRBJ2-3, the V gene TRBV4-1; 9 bases agree with TRBD2. The CDR3 loop spans 17 amino acids. V shed 0 bases and J 5 bases; nucleotides not matched to a gene: 9. In germline, CDR1 is MGHRA, CDR2 YSYEKL. CDR3 protein: CASSQDVAAGGIDTQYF. The CDR3 nucleotides read TGCGCCAGCAGCCAAGATGTCGCGGCGGGAGGGATAGATACGCAGTATTTT.

The chain uses TRBV11-2 and TRBJ2-3, with no clear D. V dropped 3 bases and J dropped 2 bases, with 3 bases sitting between them. Germline V gene lookup returns CDR1 SGHAT and CDR2 FQNNGV. This CDR3 has 12 residues. CDR3 amino acids: CASSFSTDTQYF. DNA of the CDR3: TGTGCCAGCAGCTTCTCCACAGATACGCAGTATTTT.

This clone was picked up a small number of times. V and J are TRBV19 and TRBJ1-2; D gene ambiguous. Germline V lookup: CDR1 LNHDA, CDR2 SQIVND (reference sequence). V shed 6 bases and J shed 4 bases, with 15 bases lying between them. The CDR3 loop spans 14 amino acids. The CDR3 region has the DNA TGTGCCAGTAGGGCCATGGCGGAGGTCTATGGCTACACCTTC. Its protein product is CASRAMAEVYGYTF.

The V call is TRBV7-9, the J call TRBJ2-5, with a weak D call TRBD1 (6 bases). The CDR3 length is 14 residues. With 5 bases removed from V and 5 bases from J, the gap between germline ends came to 15 bases. Germline CDR1 reads SEHNR; CDR2 reads FQNEAQ (reference sequence). CDR3 in DNA: TGTGCCAGCAGCCCCAGGGGTTTGGGGGAGACCCAGTACTTC. Protein sequence: CASSPRGLGETQYF.

This chain links TRBV11-3 with TRBJ2-2; 9 bases are shared with TRBD1. The germline V gene encodes CDR1 SGHNT and CDR2 YENEEA. The CDR3 loop spans 14 amino acids. Trimming took 4 bases from V and 5 from J; bases not matched to a gene: 2. The DNA for the CDR3 is TGTGCCAGCAGCTCGGGACAGGGAACCGGGGAGCTGTTTTTT. Translating gives CASSSGQGTGELFF.

The gene calls are TRBV5-4 and TRBJ2-5; a weak D match, TRBD1 (6 bases). Deletions cut 4 bases from V and 5 bases from J, with 18 bases between. The CDR3 runs 15 residues. Germline-derived CDR1 and CDR2 are SGHNT and YYREEE (reference sequence). In DNA, the CDR3 is TGTGCCAGCAGCATCCACCAGGTTGGGGGCGAGACCCAGTACTTC. Translation: CASSIHQVGGETQYF.

V usage is TRBV7-4 and J usage is TRBJ2-7; D perhaps matches TRBD1 (5 bases). Trimming removed 1 base from V and 1 base from J, with 14 bases in between. The germline gives CDR1 SGHVT, CDR2 SQSDAQ. The CDR3 spans 16 residues. The CDR3: CASSLGGPSRSYEQYF. The CDR3 DNA is TGTGCCAGCAGCTTAGGGGGCCCGAGTAGGTCCTACGAGCAGTACTTC. Based on the CDR3 plus reference TRBV7-4 and TRBJ2-7, the full variable domain is GAGVSQSPRYKVAKRGRDVALRCDSISGHVTLYWYRQTLGQGSEVLTYSQSDAQRDKSGRPSGRFSAERPERSVSTLKIQRTEQGDSAVYLCASSLGGPSRSYEQYFGPGTRLTVT.

This clone was seen only a few times. The V and J genes are TRBV4-1 and TRBJ2-3; D may be TRBD2 (6 bases). CDR1 and CDR2 (germline): MGHRA, YSYEKL. With 3 bases removed from V and 2 bases from J, the gap between germline ends came to 12 bases. There are 15 residues in the CDR3. The CDR3 loop reads CASSHLATHTDTQYF. CDR3 sequence (DNA): TGCGCCAGCAGCCACCTAGCGACACACACAGATACGCAGTATTTT.

The CDR3 coding sequence is TGTGCCAGCAGTATCACAGTGGAACGCGGCTACACCTTC. Its protein product is CASSITVERGYTF. This sequence joins TRBV6-5 and TRBJ1-2; D is ambiguous. The CDR3 totals 13 residues. V shed 5 bases and J shed 8 bases, with 15 bases lying between them. Germline V lookup: CDR1 MNHEY, CDR2 SVGAGI.

The V call is TRBV28, the J call TRBJ1-4; 7 bases map to TRBD1. The V gene's germline CDR1 is MDHEN and CDR2 SYDVKM. The length of the CDR3 is 18 residues. The ends lost 6 bases at V and 2 bases at J; junction bases unmatched: 15. DNA of the CDR3: TGTGCCAGCAGCCTCAGACGGGACAGCCGGAGGACTAATGAAAAACTGTTTTTT. It encodes CASSLRRDSRRTNEKLFF. The whole variable domain, filled in from reference TRBV28 and TRBJ1-4, reads DVKVTQSSRYLVKRTGEKVFLECVQDMDHENMFWYRQDPGLGLRLIYFSYDVKMKEKGDIPEGYSVSREKKERFSLILESASTNQTSMYLCASSLRRDSRRTNEKLFFGSGTQLSVL.

The chain has TRBV13 and TRBJ2-3, with 8 bases matching TRBD2. From germline, CDR1 is PRHDT and CDR2 FYEKMQ (reference sequence). Trimming removed 5 bases from V and 7 bases from J; junction bases left unmatched: 8. CDR3 length: 14 amino acids. CDR3 loop: CASSRAGGSYTQYF. CDR3 bases: TGTGCCAGCAGCCGGGCGGGGGGATCGTATACGCAGTATTTT.